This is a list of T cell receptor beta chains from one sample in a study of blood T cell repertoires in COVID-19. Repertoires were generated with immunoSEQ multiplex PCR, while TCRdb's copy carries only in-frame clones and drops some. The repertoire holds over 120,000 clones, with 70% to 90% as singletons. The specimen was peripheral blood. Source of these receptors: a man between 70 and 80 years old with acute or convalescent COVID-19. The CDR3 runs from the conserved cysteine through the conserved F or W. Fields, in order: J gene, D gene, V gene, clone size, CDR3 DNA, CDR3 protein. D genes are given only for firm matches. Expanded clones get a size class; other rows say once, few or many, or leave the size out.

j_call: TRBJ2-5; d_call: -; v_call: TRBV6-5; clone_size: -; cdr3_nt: TGTGCCAGCAGTCTACAGGGAAGGGAGACCCAGTACTTC; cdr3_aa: CASSLQGRETQYF
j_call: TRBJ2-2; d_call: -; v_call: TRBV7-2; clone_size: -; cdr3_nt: TGTGCTACAGCTAAGCAGAACACCGGGGAGCTGTTTTTT; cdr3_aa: CATAKQNTGELFF
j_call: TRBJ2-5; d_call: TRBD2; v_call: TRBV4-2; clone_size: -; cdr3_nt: TGTGCCAGCAGCCATAGCGGGGGGAGAGAAGAGACCCAGTACTTC; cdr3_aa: CASSHSGGREETQYF
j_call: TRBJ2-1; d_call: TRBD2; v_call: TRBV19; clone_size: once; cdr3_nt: TGTGCCAGTAGTATAGGAGCGGGAGTGGTCGATGAGCAGTTCTTC; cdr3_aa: CASSIGAGVVDEQFF
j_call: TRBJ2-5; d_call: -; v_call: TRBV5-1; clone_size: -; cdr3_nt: TGCGCCAGCAGCCCGGCCCAGGGACGCGGGGCCGGGACCCAGTACTTC; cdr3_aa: CASSPAQGRGAGTQYF
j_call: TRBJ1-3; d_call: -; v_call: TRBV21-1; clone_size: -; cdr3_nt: TGTGCCAGCAGCAAAGGTATTATCGGTAAAGGGGGATCATCCTACTCTGGAAACACCATATATTTT; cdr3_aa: CASSKGIIGKGGSSYSGNTIYF
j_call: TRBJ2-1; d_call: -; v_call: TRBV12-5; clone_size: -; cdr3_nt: TGTGCTAGTGGTTTGGTAATCGGTGGCAGGGCATCCTACAATGAGCAGTTCTTC; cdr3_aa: CASGLVIGGRASYNEQFF
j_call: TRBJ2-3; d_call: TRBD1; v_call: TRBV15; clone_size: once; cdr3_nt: TGTGCCACCAGCAGAGTAAAGGGGCCGGGACAGGGACAAGATACGCAGTATTTT; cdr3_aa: CATSRVKGPGQGQDTQYF
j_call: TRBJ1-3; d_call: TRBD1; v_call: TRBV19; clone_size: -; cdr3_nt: TGTGCCAGTAAACCGGACAGGGCCGGAAACACCATATATTTT; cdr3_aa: CASKPDRAGNTIYF
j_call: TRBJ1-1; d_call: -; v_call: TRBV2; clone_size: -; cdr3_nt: TGTGCCAGCCTCCCGGGGGGGAGAGGGGAAGCTTTCTTT; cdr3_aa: CASLPGGRGEAFF
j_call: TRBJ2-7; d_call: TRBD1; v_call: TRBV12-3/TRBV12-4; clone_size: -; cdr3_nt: TGTGCCAGCAGAGGGACAGGTCCCTACGAGCAGTACTTC; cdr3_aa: CASRGTGPYEQYF
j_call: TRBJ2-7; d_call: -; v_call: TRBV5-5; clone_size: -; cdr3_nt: TGTGCCAGCAGCTGGGGACTGGGGAGCTCCTACGAGCAGTACTTC; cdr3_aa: CASSWGLGSSYEQYF
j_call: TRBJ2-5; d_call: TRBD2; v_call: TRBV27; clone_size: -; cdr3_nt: TGTGCCAGCAGCAGGACTAGCGGGAGGGTGGAGACCCAGTACTTC; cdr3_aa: CASSRTSGRVETQYF
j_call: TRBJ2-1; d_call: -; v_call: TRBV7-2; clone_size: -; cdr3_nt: TGTGCCAGCAGCTTAGACACTCCTAGCTCCTACAATGAGCAGTTCTTC; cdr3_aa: CASSLDTPSSYNEQFF
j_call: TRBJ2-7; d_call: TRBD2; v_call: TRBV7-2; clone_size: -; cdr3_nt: TGTGCCAGCAGCCCCCAGCTACTAGCGGGAGGGCCTAGCGAGCAGTACTTC; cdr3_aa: CASSPQLLAGGPSEQYF
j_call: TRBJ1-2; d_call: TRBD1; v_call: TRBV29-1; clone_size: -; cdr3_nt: TGCAGCTCACGGAGAGGGGGCGCGGAAGGCTACACCTTC; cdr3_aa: CSSRRGGAEGYTF
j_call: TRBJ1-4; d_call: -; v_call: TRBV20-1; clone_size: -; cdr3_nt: TGCAGTGCTAGTGAAGGGGAGGTAACTAATGAAAAACTGTTTTTT; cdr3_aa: CSASEGEVTNEKLFF
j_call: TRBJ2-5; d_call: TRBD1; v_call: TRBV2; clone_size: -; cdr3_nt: TGTGCCAGCAGTGCGGGTAGGGGGCGGAGGTACCAAGAGACCCAGTACTTC; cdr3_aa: CASSAGRGRRYQETQYF
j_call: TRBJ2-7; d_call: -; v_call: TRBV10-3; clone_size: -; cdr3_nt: TGTGCCATCAGCCCGGACAGATACTCCTACGAGCAGTACTTC; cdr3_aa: CAISPDRYSYEQYF
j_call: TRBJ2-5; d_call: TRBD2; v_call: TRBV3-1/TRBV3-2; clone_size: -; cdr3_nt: TGTGCCAGCAGCCAGGGACTACAGCAGGGGACCCAGTACTTC; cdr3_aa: CASSQGLQQGTQYF
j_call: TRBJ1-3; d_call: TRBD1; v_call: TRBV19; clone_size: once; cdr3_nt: TGTGCCAGTTCCCGGACAGGGGTCGGAAACACCATATATTTT; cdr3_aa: CASSRTGVGNTIYF
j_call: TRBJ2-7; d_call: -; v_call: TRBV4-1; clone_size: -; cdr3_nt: TGCGCCAGCAGCCAAGATGCAGGGATCTCCTACGAGCAGTACTTC; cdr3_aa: CASSQDAGISYEQYF
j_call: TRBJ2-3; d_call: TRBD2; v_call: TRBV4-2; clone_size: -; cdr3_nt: TGTGCCAGCAGCCAAGGAGCGGGAGTAACAGATACGCAGTATTTT; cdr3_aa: CASSQGAGVTDTQYF
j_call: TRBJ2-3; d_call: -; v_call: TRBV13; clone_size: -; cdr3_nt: TGTGCCAGCAGCTTATATGGTGGCGATACGCAGTATTTT; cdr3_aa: CASSLYGGDTQYF
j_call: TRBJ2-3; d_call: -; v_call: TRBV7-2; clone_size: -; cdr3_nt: TGTGCCAGCAGCGCCTCTAGCGATACGCAGTATTTT; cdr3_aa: CASSASSDTQYF
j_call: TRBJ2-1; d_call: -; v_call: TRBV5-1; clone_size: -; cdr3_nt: TGCGCCAGCAGCTTGGCCCCGCGGGGCTCCTACAATGAGCAGTTCTTC; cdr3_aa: CASSLAPRGSYNEQFF
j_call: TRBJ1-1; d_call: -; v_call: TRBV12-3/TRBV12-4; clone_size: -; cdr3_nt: TGTGCCAGCAGTTTTTTACAGGGCGCTGAAGCTTTCTTT; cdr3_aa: CASSFLQGAEAFF
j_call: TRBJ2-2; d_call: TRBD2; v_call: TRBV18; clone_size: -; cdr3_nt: TGTGCCAGCTCACCAAGGATGGCGGGAGTAAACACCGGGGAGCTGTTTTTT; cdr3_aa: CASSPRMAGVNTGELFF
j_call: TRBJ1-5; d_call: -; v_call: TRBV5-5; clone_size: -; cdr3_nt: TGTGCCAGCAGCCAATTAAGCGGTTTCGGCCAGCCCCAGCATTTT; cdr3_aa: CASSQLSGFGQPQHF
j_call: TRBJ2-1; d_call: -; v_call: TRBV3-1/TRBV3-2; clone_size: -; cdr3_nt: TGTGCCAGCAGCCAACCTACAGTCCCCAATGAGCAGTTCTTC; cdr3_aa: CASSQPTVPNEQFF